A selection of T cell receptor beta chains follows, all from one sample in a study of blood T cells in healthy people across ages. MiXCR, applied by TCRdb to the 5' RACE reads, yields one record per CDR3 protein. Of 1.2 million to 1.5 million distinct CDR3 sequences detected, roughly 60% appear once; the ten largest clones hold 6.5% to 8.5%. The sequenced sample consisted of blood. Receptor source: a man between 18 and 35 years old in good health. Both conserved end residues are part of each CDR3. Size values are once, few and many counts, or a class for expanded clones, and some rows have none.

j_call cdr3_length clone_size v_call cdr3_aa
TRBJ2-1 15 - TRBV20-1 CSAGRGGSSYNEQFF
TRBJ1-2 13 - TRBV20-1 CSAEGQGHSGYTF
TRBJ1-5 15 - TRBV4-2 CASSNQRIPNQPQHF
TRBJ2-1 12 - TRBV10-3 CAIIGLDNEQFF
TRBJ1-4 13 - TRBV28 CASWDSLRRKLFF
TRBJ1-6 16 - TRBV7-6 CASSLDLGQANSPLHF
TRBJ1-2 14 few TRBV4-3 CASSPDYDSYGYTF
TRBJ2-7 14 once TRBV11-2 CASTLWTKPHEQYF
TRBJ2-1 13 few TRBV6-1 CATQRGSWNEQFF
TRBJ2-7 13 - TRBV19 CASSSPSGSEQYF
- 15 few TRBV11-2 CASSRTRGGSYEQYF
TRBJ2-5 14 - TRBV7-2 CASEPGGRAETQYF
TRBJ2-1 16 - TRBV7-9 CASSLGSKSSYNEQFF
TRBJ1-4 17 - TRBV7-2 CASSPAMNGVPYEKLFF
TRBJ1-2 14 few TRBV7-2 CASSSDRTNYGYTF
TRBJ2-7 16 - TRBV4-1 CASSQDLGPGSFEQYF
TRBJ1-2 15 few TRBV20-1 CSARPPLGNDYGYTF
TRBJ2-6 18 few TRBV27 CASSFYGTARSGANVLTF
TRBJ2-1 15 - TRBV7-2 CASSLEGLAVNEQFF
TRBJ2-1 15 - TRBV29-1 CSVVFGGAEDNEQFF
TRBJ1-2 12 - TRBV2 CASSKDRSGYTF
TRBJ2-1 11 - TRBV27 CASTGGLEQFF
TRBJ2-7 14 - TRBV27 CASSIKDSSYEQYF
TRBJ1-2 13 - TRBV7-2 CASTSTGRYGYTF
TRBJ2-7 12 once TRBV10-2 CASSIQGREQYF
TRBJ2-3 18 - TRBV2 CASSEALRLAGLTDTQYF
TRBJ2-1 11 - TRBV6-2/TRBV6-3 CASSYPQPQFF
TRBJ2-7 11 few TRBV20-1 CSAQEAYEQYF
TRBJ1-2 15 - TRBV5-1 CASRAWSGRTYGYTF
TRBJ2-7 14 - TRBV20-1 CSATTSGGPYEQYF
TRBJ2-4 15 - TRBV9 CAGSVTGVGLDEQYF
- 13 - TRBV29-1 CSVERQGEFEQYF
TRBJ2-7 15 - TRBV18 CASSAVLGRPYEQYF
TRBJ2-1 12 few TRBV29-1 CSVGGPPNEQFF
TRBJ2-5 15 - TRBV5-1 CASSWTGGALWEQYF
TRBJ1-2 15 - TRBV9 CASSVQQGLLAGYTF
TRBJ2-5 15 - TRBV9 CASSVVGGGGDEQYF
TRBJ1-1 11 - TRBV7-8 CASSLQYEAFF
TRBJ2-5 14 few TRBV12-3/TRBV12-4 CASSSPGLQETQYF
- 14 - TRBV11-1 CASSFTPGDHEQYF
TRBJ2-1 13 - TRBV5-1 CASSTDSGNEQFF
- 16 - TRBV7-2 CASSLIGGGVKNIQYF
TRBJ2-7 14 - TRBV20-1 CSAKGGEGGYEQYF
TRBJ2-7 9 - TRBV6-4 CASTVEQYF
TRBJ2-7 13 - TRBV12-3/TRBV12-4 CASSMGQSYEQYF
TRBJ2-7 15 few TRBV5-1 CASKKGSGSSYEQYF
TRBJ2-6 17 - TRBV5-5 CASSTPGTHSGANVLTF
TRBJ2-1 18 - TRBV4-3 CASSQGTSGASSYNEQFF
TRBJ2-7 15 - TRBV10-3 CAIGNTGRSSYEQYF
TRBJ1-2 14 - TRBV5-1 CASSFPGTAGGYTF
TRBJ1-5 14 - TRBV5-5 CASSSTGNSQPQHF
TRBJ1-2 14 - TRBV5-1 CASSPVSDYYGYTF
TRBJ1-4 11 - TRBV29-1 CSGASNEKLFF
TRBJ2-4 14 few TRBV7-2 CASSYFLGSDIQYF
TRBJ2-3 20 - TRBV20-1 CSATPMLPSGGRTSTDTQYF
TRBJ2-1 16 - TRBV27 CASRKLAGGDHNEQFF
TRBJ2-4 16 - TRBV14 CASSPGLAGVQNIQYF